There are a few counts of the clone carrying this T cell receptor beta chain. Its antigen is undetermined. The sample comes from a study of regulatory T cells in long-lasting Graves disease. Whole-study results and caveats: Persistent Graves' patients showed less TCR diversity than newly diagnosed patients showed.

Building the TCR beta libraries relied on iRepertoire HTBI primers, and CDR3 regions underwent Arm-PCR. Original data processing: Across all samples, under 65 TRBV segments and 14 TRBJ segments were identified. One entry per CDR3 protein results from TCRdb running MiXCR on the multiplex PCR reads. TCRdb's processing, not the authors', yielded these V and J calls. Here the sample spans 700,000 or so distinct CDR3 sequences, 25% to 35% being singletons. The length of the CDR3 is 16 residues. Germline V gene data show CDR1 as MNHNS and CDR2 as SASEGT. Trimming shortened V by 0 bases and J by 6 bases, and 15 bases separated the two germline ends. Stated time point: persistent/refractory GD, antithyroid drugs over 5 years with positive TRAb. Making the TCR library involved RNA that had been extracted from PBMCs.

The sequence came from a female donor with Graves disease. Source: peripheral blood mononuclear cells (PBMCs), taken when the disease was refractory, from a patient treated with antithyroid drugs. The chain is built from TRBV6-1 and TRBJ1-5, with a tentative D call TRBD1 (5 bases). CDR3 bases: TGTGCCAGCAGTGAAGCGCTCGGGACGGATCTTCAGCCCCAGCATTTT. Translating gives CASSEALGTDLQPQHF.